These 31 T cell receptor beta chains were sequenced from one sample in a study of blood T cell repertoires in COVID-19. Repertoires were generated with immunoSEQ multiplex PCR, while TCRdb's copy carries only in-frame clones and drops some. Among around 100,000 clones listed, just under 90% were seen once. What was sequenced was peripheral blood. The receptors derive from a human donor in a cohort sampled during active COVID-19.

The table lists this clone with a few counts. In the same sample, other DNA sequences code for this CDR3. The rearrangement joins TRBV27 to TRBJ2-7, with 11 bases lining up with TRBD1. CDR3 length equals 14 residues. After removal of 5 bases from V and 2 bases from J, the junction contained 2 bases not matched to a gene. The V gene's germline CDR1 is MNHEY and CDR2 SMNVEV (reference sequence). CDR3 sequence reads: CASSPGQGAYEQYF. The CDR3 coding sequence is TGTGCCAGCAGTCCGGGACAGGGGGCCTACGAGCAGTACTTC.

The gene calls are TRBV28 and TRBJ1-2; D gene uncertain. CDR3 length equals 13 residues. Trimming took off 3 bases at V and 1 base at J, with 6 bases between the two ends. Per germline, CDR1 MDHEN and CDR2 SYDVKM. CDR3 bases: TGTGCCAGCAGTTTCGAGGGTAACTATGGCTACACCTTC. Encoded protein: CASSFEGNYGYTF.

The gene calls are TRBV5-1 and TRBJ2-1; D call uncertain. The CDR3 contains 15 residues. Trimming left V 0 bases short and J 3 bases short, with 10 bases between. Germline V gene sequence: CDR1 SGHRS, CDR2 YFSETQ. This chain's CDR3 is CASSLDLLSYNEQFF. The CDR3 coding sequence is TGCGCCAGCAGCTTGGACTTGCTTAGCTACAATGAGCAGTTCTTC.

This clone was found once. CDR3 sequence reads: CASSFRDRAVNSPLHF. The CDR3 DNA follows: TGTGCCAGCAGTTTCCGGGACAGGGCCGTTAATTCACCCCTCCACTTT. J is TRBJ1-6 and V is TRBV28, with 9 bases aligning to TRBD1. J was trimmed by 6 bases and V by 3 bases; bases with no gene match: 6. CDR1 and CDR2 (germline): MDHEN, SYDVKM. This CDR3 region has 16 residues. The variable domain in full, completed from reference TRBV28 and TRBJ1-6, reads DVKVTQSSRYLVKRTGEKVFLECVQDMDHENMFWYRQDPGLGLRLIYFSYDVKMKEKGDIPEGYSVSREKKERFSLILESASTNQTSMYLCASSFRDRAVNSPLHFGNGTRLTVT.

The chain is built from TRBV5-4 and TRBJ2-2; 9 bases match TRBD1. The trim removed 4 bases at V and 3 bases at J, leaving 7 bases unmatched. Germline assignment: CDR1 SGHNT and CDR2 YYREEE (reference sequence). The CDR3 is made up of 16 amino acids. As DNA, the CDR3 is TGTGCCAGCAGCCACAAAGGGACAGGGTACACCGGGGAGCTGTTTTTT. Its translation is CASSHKGTGYTGELFF. Full variable domain (rest looked up from reference TRBV5-4 and TRBJ2-2): ETGVTQSPTHLIKTRGQQVTLRCSSQSGHNTVSWYQQALGQGPQFIFQYYREEENGRGNFPPRFSGLQFPNYSSELNVNALELDDSALYLCASSHKGTGYTGELFFGEGSRLTVL.

The rearrangement links TRBV4-1 to TRBJ1-2; D unresolved. Looked up from germline, CDR1 is MGHRA and CDR2 is YSYEKL. Between the trimmed V and J ends, which lost 0 bases and 7 bases, there was a span of 12 bases. The CDR3 totals 14 residues. CDR3 DNA: TGCGCCAGCAGCCAAGATCCGGGTGCGGCTGGCTACACCTTC. Protein product: CASSQDPGAAGYTF.

This chain connects TRBV5-1 to TRBJ2-1; TRBD2 agrees at 7 bases. The V gene end was trimmed by 2 bases and the J gene end by 1 base; junction bases not matched to a gene: 3. Germline lookup yields CDR1 SGHRS and CDR2 YFSETQ. The CDR3 extends over 15 amino acids. The CDR3 here is CASSFAGGSYNEQFF. The CDR3 DNA is TGCGCCAGCAGCTTTGCCGGGGGGTCCTACAATGAGCAGTTCTTC.

V gene TRBV30 combines with J gene TRBJ1-3; 8 nucleotides agree with TRBD1. Losses at the gene ends were 1 base for V and 0 bases for J; bases not matched to a gene: 5. From germline, CDR1 is GTSNPN and CDR2 SVGIG (reference sequence). This CDR3 spans 16 amino acids. CDR3 residues: CAWSDTGGNSGNTIYF. DNA of the CDR3: TGTGCCTGGAGTGATACAGGGGGAAACTCTGGAAACACCATATATTTT.

The chain employs TRBV2 and TRBJ1-4; the D gene is possibly TRBD1 (5 bases). The CDR3 consists of 15 residues. V lost 2 bases and J 7 bases, leaving 14 bases between the germline ends. Germline loops: CDR1 SNHLY, CDR2 FYNNEI. In nucleotides, the CDR3 is TGTGCCAGCAGTGAACGACGGGGGTGGACTGAAAAACTGTTTTTT. It translates to CASSERRGWTEKLFF.

The chain couples TRBV6-6 to TRBJ1-2; D call uncertain. V was shortened by 7 bases and J by 5 bases, with 8 bases between the two germline ends. Germline CDR1 reads MNHNY; CDR2 reads SVGAGI (reference sequence). The CDR3 extends over 11 amino acids. CDR3 sequence: CASTRDYGYTF. The CDR3 DNA sequence: TGTGCCAGCACAAGAGATTATGGCTACACCTTC.

Here the CDR3 DNA reads TGTGCCAGCAGTTCCGGGACAGGGGGAAGTGAAAAACTGTTTTTT. Protein: CASSSGTGGSEKLFF. The chain employs TRBV28 and TRBJ1-4; 11 nucleotides line up with TRBD1. J lost 7 bases, V lost 4 bases, and 5 bases had no gene match. Per germline, CDR1 MDHEN and CDR2 SYDVKM. This CDR3 spans 15 amino acids.

This clone was found a few times. DNA for the CDR3: TGTGCCAGCAGTTCTGCTGGAAACACCATATATTTT. Amino acids: CASSSAGNTIYF. The V gene is TRBV12-3 or TRBV12-4, the J gene TRBJ1-3; D gene ambiguous. V lost 4 bases, J lost 2 bases, and 3 bases lay in between. This CDR3 is 12 amino acids long.

The V call is TRBV4-3, the J call TRBJ2-2; no definite D call. V dropped 0 bases and J dropped 6 bases, with 8 bases sitting between them. Germline loops: CDR1 LGHNA, CDR2 YSLEER. The CDR3 has 14 amino acids. The CDR3 reads CASSQDKTPGELFF. The CDR3 DNA sequence: TGCGCCAGCAGCCAAGATAAAACACCCGGGGAGCTGTTTTTT.

The J gene is TRBJ2-3, the V gene TRBV6-9; 9 bases line up with TRBD2. The V and J ends lost 5 bases and 6 bases, in that order; junction bases with no gene match: 12. The CDR3 is 16 residues long. The germline V gene has CDR1 MNHGY and CDR2 SVAAGI. The CDR3, as DNA: TGTGCCAGCAGTAATCCGACTAGCGGACCCCCGGATACGCAGTATTTT. This encodes CASSNPTSGPPDTQYF.

The chain joins TRBV6-1 to TRBJ1-4; D not resolved. The CDR3 is 17 residues long. The V gene's germline CDR1 is MNHNS and CDR2 SASEGT. V was trimmed by 1 base and J by 4 bases, leaving 16 bases between them. The CDR3 loop reads CASSEDPLYRNNEKLFF. The CDR3 DNA reads TGTGCCAGCAGTGAAGACCCTCTCTACAGAAATAATGAAAAACTGTTTTTT.

The rearrangement links TRBV6-5 to TRBJ2-1; 7 bases map to TRBD1. The germline V gene has CDR1 MNHEY and CDR2 SVGAGI. With V trimmed by 5 bases and J by 8 bases, 9 bases remained unmatched. This CDR3 has 14 residues. For the CDR3, the DNA is TGTGCCAGCAGTAAGCAGGGGGTGGGGTATGAGCAGTTCTTC. Translation: CASSKQGVGYEQFF.

A note on this clone: Additional DNA sequences in this sample encode the identical CDR3. The chain couples TRBV18 to TRBJ1-1, with D perhaps matching TRBD1 (6 bases). The V gene lost 3 bases and the J gene lost 1 base, with 9 bases spanning the gap. The CDR3 consists of 14 residues. CDR1 KGHSH and CDR2 LQKENI come from the germline V gene. CDR3 in amino acids: CASSPLTGNTEAFF. The CDR3 DNA follows: TGTGCCAGCTCACCGCTGACAGGGAACACTGAAGCTTTCTTT.

The rearrangement joins TRBV5-4 to TRBJ2-6, with D hard to call. The germline V and J ends were trimmed by 6 bases and 0 bases, with 13 bases remaining between them. The V gene's germline CDR1 is SGHNT and CDR2 YYREEE (reference sequence). This CDR3 is built from 16 residues. The DNA for the CDR3 is TGTGCCAGCAACGCGCCACCGAGCTCTGGGGCCAACGTCCTGACTTTC. Translated, it gives CASNAPPSSGANVLTF.

The rearrangement joins TRBV10-3 to TRBJ1-2; D unresolved. Germline V lookup: CDR1 ENHRY, CDR2 SYGVKD. V shed 10 bases and J shed 0 bases, with 12 bases lying between them. This CDR3 has 13 amino acids. The DNA of the CDR3 is TGTGCCACCGACCGGGGAGCTAACTATGGCTACACCTTC. This gives the protein CATDRGANYGYTF.

The chain joins TRBV5-6 to TRBJ1-1, with a possible D match to TRBD1 (5 bases). The CDR3 loop spans 12 amino acids. Trimming took 2 bases from V and 4 from J, leaving 6 bases between them. From germline, CDR1 is SGHDT and CDR2 YYEEEE. In DNA, the CDR3 is TGTGCCAGCAGCTTCGGGGGCACTGAAGCTTTCTTT. Its translation is CASSFGGTEAFF.

This clone has a single count. The V gene is TRBV5-1, the J gene TRBJ1-2, with D uncertain. This CDR3 region has 15 residues. Looked up from germline, CDR1 is SGHRS and CDR2 is YFSETQ. The germline V and J ends were trimmed by 6 bases and 7 bases, with 22 bases remaining between them. CDR3: CASNSEVTTMAGYTF. DNA of the CDR3: TGCGCCAGCAATAGTGAGGTCACAACTATGGCTGGCTACACCTTC.

V gene TRBV12-3 or TRBV12-4 combines with J gene TRBJ2-1; no definite D call. The CDR3 sequence is 13 residues long. V was clipped by 2 bases and J by 4 bases, with 6 bases between them. In DNA form, the CDR3 reads TGTGCCAGCAGTTTAATCAGGTACAATGAGCAGTTCTTC. Translating gives CASSLIRYNEQFF.

J is TRBJ1-2 and V is TRBV5-1; TRBD1 matches 9 bases. Trimming removed 2 bases from V and 3 bases from J; junction bases left unmatched: 2. CDR1 is SGHRS and CDR2 is YFSETQ in the germline V gene. This CDR3 region has 14 residues. For the CDR3, the DNA is TGCGCCAGCAGCTTACAGGGGGCGGACTATGGCTACACCTTC. Its translation: CASSLQGADYGYTF.

This sequence joins TRBV5-6 and TRBJ2-1; 11 positions match TRBD2. Trimming at V came to 0 bases and at J to 3 bases, leaving 2 bases not matched to a gene. The CDR3 totals 16 residues. Germline lookup yields CDR1 SGHDT and CDR2 YYEEEE. The DNA for the CDR3 is TGTGCCAGCAGCTTGGGCGGGACTAGCGGCTACAATGAGCAGTTCTTC. This codes for CASSLGGTSGYNEQFF.

The gene calls are TRBV19 and TRBJ1-2, with TRBD1 identical over 7 bases. This CDR3 spans 15 amino acids. Germline V lookup: CDR1 LNHDA, CDR2 SQIVND (reference sequence). V was pared by 7 bases and J by 1 base, with 9 bases of the junction left unmatched. As DNA, the CDR3 is TGTGCCAGTACCATACCCGGGACAGTTAACTATGGCTACACCTTC. This gives the protein CASTIPGTVNYGYTF.

The genes are TRBV11-2 and TRBJ1-5, with 8 bases identical to TRBD1. CDR3 size: 17 residues. Per germline, CDR1 SGHAT and CDR2 FQNNGV. V was clipped by 0 bases and J by 4 bases; unmatched bases: 8. The CDR3 spells CASSLDMGTGGNQPQHF. The CDR3 DNA reads TGTGCCAGCAGCTTAGATATGGGGACAGGAGGGAATCAGCCCCAGCATTTT.

The chain combines TRBV5-6 with TRBJ2-5; D gene unclear. Germline CDR1 and CDR2: SGHDT and YYEEEE. The ends were cut back, 4 bases at V and 2 bases at J, with 6 bases in the middle. This CDR3 is 12 amino acids long. DNA for the CDR3: TGTGCCAGCAGCGAGACACAAGAGACCCAGTACTTC. This codes for CASSETQETQYF.

This chain connects TRBV4-1 to TRBJ1-4; unclear D gene. CDR1 and CDR2 (germline): MGHRA, YSYEKL. V was clipped by 3 bases and J by 8 bases, with 22 bases between them. The CDR3 contains 17 residues. CDR3 loop: CASSQGIPRGPSEKLFF. As DNA, the CDR3 is TGCGCCAGCAGCCAGGGGATACCACGGGGTCCGTCGGAAAAACTGTTTTTT.

The V gene is TRBV5-1, the J gene TRBJ2-1; 10 nucleotides agree with TRBD2. CDR1 and CDR2 (germline): SGHRS, YFSETQ. V was pared by 0 bases and J by 9 bases, with 12 bases of the junction left unmatched. The CDR3 runs to 17 residues. CDR3 residues: CASSLGPAGGPSGEQFF. The CDR3 DNA follows: TGCGCCAGCAGCTTGGGCCCAGCGGGAGGGCCATCAGGTGAGCAGTTCTTC.

This clone was observed a handful of times. The V gene is TRBV7-8, the J gene TRBJ1-1; 8 bases match TRBD1. The germline V gene encodes CDR1 SGHVS and CDR2 FQNEAQ. Unmatched junction bases numbered 3, after V lost 5 bases and J lost 1 base. This CDR3 has 14 amino acids. The CDR3 loop is CASSADRENTEAFF. As DNA, the CDR3 is TGTGCCAGCAGCGCGGACAGGGAGAACACTGAAGCTTTCTTT.

CDR3 in DNA: TGTGCCAGCAGCGAAGCCGGCGGGGAGCTGTTTTTT. Its protein product is CASSEAGGELFF. V is TRBV7-3 and J is TRBJ2-2; D gene uncertain. CDR1 is SGHTA and CDR2 is FQGTGA in the germline V gene. The CDR3 sequence is 12 residues long. The V and J ends lost 5 bases and 7 bases respectively, with 8 bases between them.